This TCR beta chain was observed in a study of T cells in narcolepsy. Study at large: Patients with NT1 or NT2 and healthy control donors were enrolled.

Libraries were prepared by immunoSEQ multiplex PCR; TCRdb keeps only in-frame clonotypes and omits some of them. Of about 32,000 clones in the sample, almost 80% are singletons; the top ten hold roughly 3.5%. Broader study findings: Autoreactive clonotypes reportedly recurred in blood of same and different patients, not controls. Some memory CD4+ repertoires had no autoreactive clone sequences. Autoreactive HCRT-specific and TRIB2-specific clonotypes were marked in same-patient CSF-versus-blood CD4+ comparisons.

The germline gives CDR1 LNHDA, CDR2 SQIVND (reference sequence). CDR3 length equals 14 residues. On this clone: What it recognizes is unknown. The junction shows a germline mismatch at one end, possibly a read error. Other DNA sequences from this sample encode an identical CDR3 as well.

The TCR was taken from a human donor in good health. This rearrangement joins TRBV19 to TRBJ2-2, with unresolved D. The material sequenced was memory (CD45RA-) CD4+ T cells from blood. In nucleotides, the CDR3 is TGTGCCAGCAGTAGTCGGATCAACACCGGGGAGCTGTTTTTT. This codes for CASSSRINTGELFF.